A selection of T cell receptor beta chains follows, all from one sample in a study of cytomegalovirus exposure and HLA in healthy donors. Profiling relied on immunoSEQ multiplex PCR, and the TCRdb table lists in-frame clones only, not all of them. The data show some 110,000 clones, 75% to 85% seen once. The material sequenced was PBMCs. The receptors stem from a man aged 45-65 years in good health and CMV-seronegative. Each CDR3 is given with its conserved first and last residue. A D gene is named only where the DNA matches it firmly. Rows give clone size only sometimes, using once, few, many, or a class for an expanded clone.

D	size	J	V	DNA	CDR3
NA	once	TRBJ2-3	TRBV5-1	TGCGCCAGCAGCACCTACTCCCCGGATACGCAGTATTTT	CASSTYSPDTQYF
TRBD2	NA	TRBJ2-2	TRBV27	TGTGCCAGCAGTTTAGACCGGACTAGCGGGGTTACCGGGGAGCTGTTTTTT	CASSLDRTSGVTGELFF
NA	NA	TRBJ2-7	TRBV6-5	TGTGCCAGCCGAGACACCAGGTGGGACGAGCAGTACTTC	CASRDTRWDEQYF
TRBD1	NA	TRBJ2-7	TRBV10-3	TGTGCCATCAGTGGGAAGGGGGCGACCGACGAGCAGTACTTC	CAISGKGATDEQYF
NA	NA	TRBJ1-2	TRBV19	TGTGCCAGCAACCAGGACTACCGGACCTATGGCTACACCTTC	CASNQDYRTYGYTF
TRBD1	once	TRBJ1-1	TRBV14	TGTGCCAGCAGCCAACGGGGGACAGGGGTAACCGGCACTGAAGCTTTCTTT	CASSQRGTGVTGTEAFF
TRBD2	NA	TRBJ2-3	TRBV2	TGTGCCAGGGGGACTAGCGGGGGGGCGACAGATACGCAGTATTTT	CARGTSGGATDTQYF
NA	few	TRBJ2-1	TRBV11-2	TGTGCCAGCAGCTTAGGTCTAGTGGGTCTAGGAAACAATGAGCAGTTCTTC	CASSLGLVGLGNNEQFF
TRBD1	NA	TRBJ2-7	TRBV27	TGTGCCAGCAGTACCGGGACAGGTGAGCAGTACTTC	CASSTGTGEQYF
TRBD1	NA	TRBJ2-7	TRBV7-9	TGTGCCAGCAGCCGAACGGGACAGGGGGTTGGCGAGCAGTGCTTC	CASSRTGQGVGEQCF
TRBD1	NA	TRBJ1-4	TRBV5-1	TGCGCCAGCAGCGGGGGACAGGGCGGATTTAACGAAAAACTGTTTTTT	CASSGGQGGFNEKLFF
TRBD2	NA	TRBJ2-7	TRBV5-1	TGCGCCAGCAGCTTAGGGTCGGGGGGTGGGCCTCCCTACGAGCAGTACTTC	CASSLGSGGGPPYEQYF
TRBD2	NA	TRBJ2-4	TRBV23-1	TGCGCCAGCATCCTGGGACTAGCGGGGGGGCTTGGCAAAAACATTCAGTACTTC	CASILGLAGGLGKNIQYF
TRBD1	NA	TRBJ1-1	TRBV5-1	TGCGCCAGCAGCTGGACAGGGGGAACCCCGGGTGAAGCTTTCTTT	CASSWTGGTPGEAFF
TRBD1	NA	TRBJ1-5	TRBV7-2	TGTGCCAGCAGCTTGACCCGGGACAGAGATCAGCCCCAGCATTTT	CASSLTRDRDQPQHF
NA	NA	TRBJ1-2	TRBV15	TGTGCCACCAGCCCCCAAGGTGGAGGGGCACGGCACTATGGCTACACCTTC	CATSPQGGGARHYGYTF
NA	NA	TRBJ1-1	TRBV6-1	TGTGCCAGCAGTGAGTGGGGGAGGGCTGAAGCTTTCTTT	CASSEWGRAEAFF
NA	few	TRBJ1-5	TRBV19	TGTGCCAGTAGTACAGGATACAATCAGCCCCAGCATTTT	CASSTGYNQPQHF
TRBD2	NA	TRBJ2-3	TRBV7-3	TGTGCCAGCAGCCTAGCGGGGTCACATACGCAGTATTTT	CASSLAGSHTQYF
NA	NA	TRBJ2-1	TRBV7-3	TGTGCCAGCAGCTTACGGTCGACAGTGGACAATGAGCAGTTCTTC	CASSLRSTVDNEQFF
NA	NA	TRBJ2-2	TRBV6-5	TGTGCCAGCAGGATGGGACAGAACACCGGGGAGCTGTTTTTT	CASRMGQNTGELFF
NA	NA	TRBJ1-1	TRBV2	TGTGCCAGCAGTGAACAGGGAAACACTGAAGCTTTCTTT	CASSEQGNTEAFF